The 16 T cell receptor beta chains given below trace back to one sample, sequenced in a study of glioma-infiltrating T cells after dendritic cell vaccination (dated by TCRdb to the mid-2010s). Library creation used the immunoSEQ multiplex PCR assay. TCRdb carries this immuneACCESS record with in-frame sequences only. Its versions omit some clonotypes, under half of them owing to an unresolved V gene in the studies checked, with the rest unexplained. A total of about 32,000 clones appear in this sample, more than 85% of them only once. Under 2.5% of the sample is taken by the ten largest. The sample here was blood, taken before dendritic cell vaccination. These receptors were collected from a human donor with glioblastoma.

The chain employs TRBV7-7 and TRBJ2-7; D unclear. CDR1 is SSHAT, CDR2 FNYEAQ, per germline (reference sequence). The CDR3 consists of 9 residues. The CDR3 DNA reads TGTGCTTACAGCTACGAGCAGTACTTC. Translated: CAYSYEQYF.

V gene TRBV10-3 combines with J gene TRBJ1-1, with D uncertain. CDR1 and CDR2 from the germline V gene are ENHRY and SYGVKD. V lost 6 bases and J lost 1, with 9 bases in between. CDR3 length: 13 residues. DNA for the CDR3: TGTGCCATCAGGGCTCGGGGGAACACTGAAGCTTTCTTT. Amino acid sequence: CAIRARGNTEAFF.

The gene calls are TRBV5-1 and TRBJ2-2; TRBD1 aligns across 7 bases. Per the germline V gene, CDR1 is SGHRS and CDR2 is YFSETQ. V shed 4 bases, J shed 3 bases, and the junction held 9 bases outside the gene matches. The CDR3 sequence is 16 residues long. CDR3 region: CASSPIDRADTGELFF. The CDR3 bases are TGCGCCAGCAGCCCAATCGACAGGGCGGACACCGGGGAGCTGTTTTTT.

In the case of this clone: The germline gene is not matched at one end of the junction; a read error may be the cause. The sample holds other DNA sequences that translate to the same CDR3. The J gene is TRBJ1-6, the V gene TRBV2, with 8 bases identical to TRBD1. Germline V gene lookup returns CDR1 SNHLY and CDR2 FYNNEI. There are 15 residues in the CDR3. This CDR3 reads CASRQGDSYNSPLHF. CDR3 in DNA: TGTGCCAGCAGACAGGGGGATTCCTATAATTCCCCCCTCCACTTT.

The chain carries TRBV5-5 and TRBJ1-1, with a tentative D call TRBD1 (5 bases). This CDR3 is 13 amino acids long. Trimming stripped 5 bases from V and 6 bases from J, with 14 bases between. Germline CDR1 and CDR2: SGHKS and YYEKEE (reference sequence). DNA of the CDR3: TGTGCCAGCAGTTCCCAGGGCCTCCCTGAAGCTTTCTTT. Translation gives CASSSQGLPEAFF.

The chain uses TRBV19 and TRBJ1-2; 9 bases match TRBD1. This CDR3 is built from 15 residues. The ends lost 4 bases at V and 8 bases at J; junction bases unmatched: 11. CDR1 is LNHDA, CDR2 SQIVND, per germline (reference sequence). CDR3 protein: CASSTTGGAGGGYTF. The DNA for the CDR3 is TGTGCCAGTAGTACCACAGGGGGCGCAGGTGGCGGCTACACCTTC.

The chain joins TRBV25-1 to TRBJ2-7; 9 bases fit TRBD1. The CDR3 is 17 residues long. Germline values: CDR1 MGHDK, CDR2 SYGVNS. V gave up 4 bases and J gave up 0 bases; unmatched junction bases: 10. CDR3 in DNA: TGTGCCAGCAGTGGTGATACAGGGGGCCCTAGCTCCTACGAGCAGTACTTC. Residues: CASSGDTGGPSSYEQYF.

V gene TRBV12-5 combines with J gene TRBJ2-3; 10 nucleotides line up with TRBD2. J was trimmed by 6 bases and V by 0 bases; bases with no gene match: 15. Germline CDR1 LGHNT, CDR2 FRNRAP. The CDR3 is made up of 19 amino acids. In DNA, the CDR3 is TGTGCTAGTGGTTTGGTATTGAGCGGGGGGGCCCAAGTGCTCGATACGCAGTATTTT. Its protein product is CASGLVLSGGAQVLDTQYF.

This chain uses TRBV5-4 with TRBJ1-4, with unresolved D. Germline CDR1 and CDR2: SGHNT and YYREEE (reference sequence). The CDR3 totals 14 residues. Trimming cost V 0 bases and J 4 bases, with 7 bases left between them. CDR3 region: CASSLGGYNEKLFF. CDR3 sequence (DNA): TGTGCCAGCAGCTTGGGAGGGTATAATGAAAAACTGTTTTTT. The full variable domain, completed using reference TRBV5-4 and TRBJ1-4, is ETGVTQSPTHLIKTRGQQVTLRCSSQSGHNTVSWYQQALGQGPQFIFQYYREEENGRGNFPPRFSGLQFPNYSSELNVNALELDDSALYLCASSLGGYNEKLFFGSGTQLSVL.

This sequence joins TRBV7-2 and TRBJ2-7, with a weak D call TRBD2 (6 bases). CDR1 and CDR2 from the germline V gene are SGHTA and FQGNSA. This CDR3 is built from 15 residues. V dropped 4 bases and J dropped 4 bases, with 17 bases sitting between them. CDR3 protein: CASSSPGPGGYEQYF. The CDR3, as DNA: TGTGCCAGCAGCTCCCCCGGGCCCGGGGGTTACGAGCAGTACTTC.

The J gene is TRBJ1-1, the V gene TRBV5-4; D gene ambiguous. V dropped 1 base and J dropped 1 base, with 5 bases sitting between them. In germline, CDR1 is SGHNT, CDR2 YYREEE (reference sequence). The CDR3 totals 13 residues. CDR3: CASSLSQNTEAFF. The CDR3 DNA reads as TGTGCCAGCAGCTTGTCCCAGAACACTGAAGCTTTCTTT.

The J gene is TRBJ2-6, the V gene TRBV7-2; 7 nucleotides match TRBD1. V was clipped by 5 bases and J by 0 bases; unmatched bases: 10. CDR1 and CDR2 from the germline V gene are SGHTA and FQGNSA. The CDR3 runs 18 residues. The CDR3 reads CASSVWTGRSSGANVLTF. In DNA form, the CDR3 reads TGTGCCAGCAGCGTCTGGACAGGTCGAAGCTCTGGGGCCAACGTCCTGACTTTC.

This clone was seen only once. This chain connects TRBV2 to TRBJ1-5; 9 bases agree with TRBD1. The CDR3 totals 14 residues. From germline, CDR1 is SNHLY and CDR2 FYNNEI. The J segment lost 7 bases and the V segment lost 3 bases, leaving 4 bases of the junction unmatched. The CDR3: CASSERTGVQPQHF. The CDR3 DNA sequence: TGTGCCAGCAGTGAGAGGACAGGGGTACAGCCCCAGCATTTT.

This chain joins TRBV4-1 and TRBJ2-5; 13 bases agree with TRBD2. Germline V gene lookup returns CDR1 MGHRA and CDR2 YSYEKL. V lost 1 base, J lost 5 bases, and 4 bases stayed unmatched. The CDR3 has 16 residues. Here the CDR3 reads CASSQGLTSGGETQYF. The CDR3 bases are TGCGCCAGCAGCCAAGGGCTGACTAGCGGGGGGGAGACCCAGTACTTC.

CDR3 DNA sequence: TGTGCCACCGATCCAGGGCGAGAGAACACTGAAGCTTTCTTT. Its translation is CATDPGRENTEAFF. The chain has TRBV15 and TRBJ1-1, with a weak D call TRBD1 (5 bases). Germline assignment: CDR1 LNHNV and CDR2 YYDKDF (reference sequence). V lost 8 bases, J lost 1 base, and 14 bases lay in between. This CDR3 comprises 14 residues.

The V gene is TRBV10-2, the J gene TRBJ2-5, with D perhaps TRBD2 (6 bases). This CDR3 spans 13 amino acids. The V gene lost 4 bases and the J gene lost 7 bases, with 13 bases spanning the gap. CDR1 and CDR2 from the germline V gene are WSHSY and SAAADI. CDR3 region: CASSVASVGTQYF. The CDR3 DNA is TGCGCCAGCAGTGTGGCTAGCGTGGGGACCCAGTACTTC.